The entry that follows covers one TCR beta chain sequence. Antigen unknown. Libraries were made from TCR beta cDNA, and they carried unique molecular identifiers. TCRdb independently ran MiXCR on the PCR reads; one entry per CDR3 protein. The sample has roughly 570,000 distinct CDR3 sequences, 30% to 40% seen once. This specimen belongs to a study of post-analysis software for immune sequencing data. Study background: Relapsing-remitting, secondary progressive and progressive-relapsing multiple sclerosis were all included among the disease courses.

Study observations and caveats: Compared with controls, patients had more of about five TRBV segments, including TRBV5-6, TRBV5-1 and TRBV20-1. Normalized Chao1 diversity was significantly lower in multiple sclerosis patients than in controls.

V dropped 6 bases and J dropped 3; count of bases not matched to a gene: 7. From germline, CDR1 is SGHTA and CDR2 FQGNSA. The CDR3 totals 16 residues. V gene TRBV7-2 combines with J gene TRBJ2-3, with TRBD2 matching over 12 bases. The TCR comes from a girl aged 2 to 17 with multiple sclerosis. The sequenced sample consisted of blood. CDR3 nucleotide sequence: TGTGCCAGCAGTTATCTAGCGGGGGGGTTGACAGATACGCAGTATTTT. Translation: CASSYLAGGLTDTQYF.